The sample holds many counts of the clone carrying this T cell receptor (beta chain). As yet, its antigen is unknown. This CDR3 region has 14 residues. Germline assignment: CDR1 SGHRS and CDR2 YFSETQ. Trimming left V 4 bases short and J 2 bases short, with 12 bases between. 5'-RACE, quantitative and with molecular barcodes, yielded the TCR beta libraries. TCRdb recomputed calls from the 5' RACE reads with MiXCR, one row per CDR3 protein. The sample comprises about 420,000 distinct CDR3 sequences, 20% to 25% of which are singletons, and approximately 16% rests with the top ten. The sample belongs to a study of CD8 T cells in ankylosing spondylitis. The study's findings and limits: Earlier studies detected some motif variants in reactive arthritis synovial fluid and blood. Roughly eight highly homologous variants made up a TCR beta motif that seemed to typify ankylosing spondylitis blood. The study looked at matched synovial fluid samples from ankylosing spondylitis patients. Disease-linked clones were reported to be significantly enriched there.

This receptor was identified in a male donor with ankylosing spondylitis. The sample taken for sequencing was blood, either unsorted or a sorted T cell fraction (not recorded which). The chain joins TRBV5-1 to TRBJ1-1, with a possible D match to TRBD1 (6 bases). Written as DNA, the CDR3 is TGCGCCAGCAGCCCCTGGACAGCAAACACTGAAGCTTTCTTT. Its protein is CASSPWTANTEAFF.